This paragraph covers one T cell receptor (beta chain) sequence. The entry originates in a study of blood T cell repertoires in COVID-19. Turning to the study itself: COVID-19 samples, acute and convalescent, were from the United States, Italy and Spain.

Clones were read by immunoSEQ multiplex PCR, and TCRdb kept only the in-frame ones, dropping some. The top ten hold roughly 0.66% of the sample, which has about 440,000 clones, roughly 87% seen once. Enrolled through a virtual design, the participants were between about 18 and 100 years of age and came from about two dozen US areas. The length of the CDR3 is 16 residues. Trimming at V came to 8 bases and at J to 0 bases, leaving 10 bases not matched to a gene. Germline V lookup: CDR1 SNHLY, CDR2 FYNNEI. The receptor's source is a man aged 18 to 30 who had recovered from COVID-19. The sequenced sample was PBMCs or T cells enriched from blood (not recorded which). The V and J genes are TRBV2 and TRBJ1-5, with TRBD1 matching over 7 bases. CDR3 DNA: TGTGCCAGCCGACAGGGTGTCAGATATAGCAATCAGCCCCAGCATTTT. It is translated as CASRQGVRYSNQPQHF.